The rows below give T cell receptor beta chains drawn from one sample of a study of CD8 T cells in ankylosing spondylitis. TCRdb re-called the 5' RACE reads with MiXCR, one entry per CDR3 protein. The sample shows about 96,000 distinct CDR3 sequences, about 9.1% of them seen only once. Sequencing used blood, either unsorted or a sorted T cell fraction (not recorded which). Receptors were obtained from a male donor with ankylosing spondylitis or in good health (not recorded which). Each CDR3 is given with its conserved first and last residue. A D gene is named only where the DNA matches it firmly. Clone size, where shown, is once, few, many, or a class for clones that have expanded.

cdr3_nt cdr3_aa j_call v_call d_call clone_size
TGTGCCAGCGGGAGTGGGCTTTCTGCCTACAATGAGCAGTTCTTC CASGSGLSAYNEQFF TRBJ2-1 TRBV6-1 - many
TGCGCCAGCAGGGGCAGGGGGCTTCCAACTAATGAAAAACTGTTTTTT CASRGRGLPTNEKLFF TRBJ1-4 TRBV5-1 TRBD1 many
TGCAGTGCTAGCGCAGGGTCCGGGACAGTGGGAATCCCTCCCGAGAAGTCCCCATACGAGCAGTACTTC CSASAGSGTVGIPPEKSPYEQYF TRBJ2-7 TRBV20-1 TRBD1 -
TGTGCCAGCAGCTTGGCTGGAGACACCGGGGAGCTGTTTTTT CASSLAGDTGELFF TRBJ2-2 TRBV5-6 - many
TGCAGTGCTGCACCTCTCGCTGGGGGCCCCAAAAACATTCAGTACTTC CSAAPLAGGPKNIQYF TRBJ2-4 TRBV20-1 - many
TGTGCCAGCAGCTTGGGACAGGGGATTGGCACCGGGGAGCTGTTTTTT CASSLGQGIGTGELFF TRBJ2-2 TRBV7-9 TRBD1 few
TGTGCCAGCAGCCGGACAGGGATTGGCTACGAGCAGTACTTC CASSRTGIGYEQYF TRBJ2-7 TRBV7-2 TRBD1 few
TGCGCCAGCAGCTTGCGTACTGGTACTACGGGGGGACTACAAGAGACCCAGTACTTC CASSLRTGTTGGLQETQYF TRBJ2-5 TRBV5-1 TRBD2 -
TGTGCCAGCACCAAGCCCGCGAGCTCCTACAATGAGCAGTTCTTC CASTKPASSYNEQFF TRBJ2-1 TRBV12-3/TRBV12-4 - many
TGTGCCAGCAGCTTAAGTGACGTAGGCACAGATACGCAGTATTTT CASSLSDVGTDTQYF TRBJ2-3 TRBV7-3 - many
TGTGCCAGCAGTGCCCTCGGGGACGATGAAAAACTGTTTTTT CASSALGDDEKLFF TRBJ1-4 TRBV9 - many
TGTGCCAGCAGTTTCGGGACAGCCTACGAGCAGTACTTC CASSFGTAYEQYF TRBJ2-7 TRBV27 TRBD1 many
TGTGCCAGCAGTTTTAGTTCATGGGACACCATATATTTT CASSFSSWDTIYF TRBJ1-3 TRBV12-3/TRBV12-4 - many
TGTGCTAGCAGCTTAGCGGGTGAGACCCAGTACTTC CASSLAGETQYF TRBJ2-5 TRBV7-7 TRBD2 many
TGTGCCAGCAGTGAATCGAGTGCCCCTCTCGAGCAGTACTTC CASSESSAPLEQYF TRBJ2-7 TRBV2 - many
TGTGCCAGCAGTGGAAGACAGGGGGAAGTTACAGATACGCAGTATTTT CASSGRQGEVTDTQYF TRBJ2-3 TRBV2 TRBD1 -
TGCAGCGTCACAGGGGGGGGTCTCGAGCAGTTCTTC CSVTGGGLEQFF TRBJ2-1 TRBV29-1 - many
TGTGCCAGCAGCCCCGCAGACAGGGCCAAAAACATTCAGTACTTC CASSPADRAKNIQYF TRBJ2-4 TRBV12-3/TRBV12-4 - many
TGTGCCAGCAGTTTATCTTGGGGGGAGCTGTTTTTT CASSLSWGELFF TRBJ2-2 TRBV27 - many
TGTGCCACCAGCAGTTTGGGCTGGGGAAGCACAGATACGCAGTATTTT CATSSLGWGSTDTQYF TRBJ2-3 TRBV15 - many
TGTGCCAGCAGGAAACAGGGATTTGCCTACGAGCAGTACTTC CASRKQGFAYEQYF TRBJ2-7 TRBV28 - many
TGTGCCACCAGTCGTTCGACAGGAACTAACTATGGCTACACCTTC CATSRSTGTNYGYTF TRBJ1-2 TRBV24-1 - -
TGTGCCAGCAGTCCCGGACGCTATCAGCCCCAGCATTTT CASSPGRYQPQHF TRBJ1-5 TRBV12-3/TRBV12-4 - many
TGTGCCAGCAGCTTAGGGTGGGCGGTTCAAGAGACCCAGTACTTC CASSLGWAVQETQYF TRBJ2-5 TRBV7-2 - few
TGTGCCAGCAGCGGACAGGGGACCACCGGGGAGCTGTTTTTT CASSGQGTTGELFF TRBJ2-2 TRBV2 TRBD1 few
TGTGCCAGCAGCTCCGTTGTACTGCTTCCAGCTAACTATGGCTACACCTTC CASSSVVLLPANYGYTF TRBJ1-2 TRBV5-6 - few
TGCAGTGCTAGGCCGCAGACCTACGAGCAGTACTTC CSARPQTYEQYF TRBJ2-7 TRBV20-1 - many
TGCAGTGCTAGGAAGCGGGGGGGGAAGAATGAGCAGTTCTTC CSARKRGGKNEQFF TRBJ2-1 TRBV20-1 TRBD2 many
TGCAGTGCTAGGAAACGGGGGGGCTTCGATCAGCCCCAGCATTTT CSARKRGGFDQPQHF TRBJ1-5 TRBV20-1 - many
TGCAGTGCCCTAGACAGTTTAAATGAAAAACTGTTTTTT CSALDSLNEKLFF TRBJ1-4 TRBV20-1 - many
TGCGCCAGCAGCTTCTCTAGCAATGAGCAGTTCTTC CASSFSSNEQFF TRBJ2-1 TRBV5-1 - -
TGTGCCAGCAGCCAACGTGCACTGTCCCCTTCAGGGTCCAATGAGCAGTTCTTC CASSQRALSPSGSNEQFF TRBJ2-1 TRBV14 - many
TGTGCCAGCAGCCAAGATAGGGTAGCAATCAATGAGCAGTTCTTC CASSQDRVAINEQFF TRBJ2-1 TRBV4-2 - many
TGTGCCAGCAGCAAACGAGGGGGCAATTCAGATACGCAGTATTTT CASSKRGGNSDTQYF TRBJ2-3 TRBV11-2 TRBD1 few
TGTGCCAGCAGTTTGGGGGGCTTCACTGAAGCTTTCTTT CASSLGGFTEAFF TRBJ1-1 TRBV28 - many
TGTGCCAGCAGTTTAGCATCGGCAGGGGGGAAGCCGAACTCTGGGGCCAACGTCCTGACTTTC CASSLASAGGKPNSGANVLTF TRBJ2-6 TRBV12-3/TRBV12-4 - many
TGCGCCAGCAGCGGCTGGGACAGGGGGCATGGCTACACCTTC CASSGWDRGHGYTF TRBJ1-2 TRBV5-1 TRBD1 many
TGTGCCAGCTCATCCACAAGCCTCCAGGGCACCGGGGAGCTGTTTTTT CASSSTSLQGTGELFF TRBJ2-2 TRBV18 - few
TGTGCCAGCAGCTTAACCAACACAGATACGCAGTATTTT CASSLTNTDTQYF TRBJ2-3 TRBV7-3 - many
TGTGCCAGCAGCAAAGCTGGGGGGGCAAGCTACGAGCAGTACTTC CASSKAGGASYEQYF TRBJ2-7 TRBV12-3/TRBV12-4 - many
TGTGCCAGCAGCCGGACTACTAGCGGGGGTGGCGGGGAGCTGTTTTTT CASSRTTSGGGGELFF TRBJ2-2 TRBV4-2 TRBD2 many
TGCAGTGCTAGAGCATCGACTGGAGCCAAAAACATTCAGTACTTC CSARASTGAKNIQYF TRBJ2-4 TRBV20-1 - many
TGTGCCAGCAGTGGCACTAGCGGGGTCTCCTACAATGAGCAGTTCTTC CASSGTSGVSYNEQFF TRBJ2-1 TRBV2 TRBD2 few
TGTGCCAGCAGCCAAGGGGGGGGTCAATCCTACGAGCAGTACTTC CASSQGGGQSYEQYF TRBJ2-7 TRBV4-2 TRBD2 few
TGTGCCAGCAGTTTAATCCCTATCGGGGAACCTCCTTCAGTTGAGCAGTTCTTC CASSLIPIGEPPSVEQFF TRBJ2-1 TRBV28 - few
TGCAGCGTTGACCTAGCGAGCATGTCAACAGATACGCAGTATTTT CSVDLASMSTDTQYF TRBJ2-3 TRBV29-1 - many
TGTGCCAGCAGCTCCACCCAAGTCCTCCACTTT CASSSTQVLHF TRBJ1-6 TRBV7-2 - many
TGTGCCAGCAGTTTCGGGGACCGAGCGGCAGATACGCAGTATTTT CASSFGDRAADTQYF TRBJ2-3 TRBV28 - many
TGTGCCAGCAGCCTACAGCGGGGGGGGCAAGAGACCCAGTACTTC CASSLQRGGQETQYF TRBJ2-5 TRBV7-2 TRBD2 many
TGTGCCAGCAGCTTAACATCAGTTCAATACAATGAGCAGTTCTTC CASSLTSVQYNEQFF TRBJ2-1 TRBV7-2 - few
TGCGCCAGCAGCTTGGAAGGGCCCCCAAACTATGGCTACACCTTC CASSLEGPPNYGYTF TRBJ1-2 TRBV5-1 - many